This T cell receptor beta chain comes out of a study of blood T cell repertoires in COVID-19 (dated by TCRdb to about 2020). Concerning the study at large: The collaborator samples originated in the United States, Italy and Spain and spanned the acute and convalescent phases of COVID-19. Subjects who had been exposed to COVID-19, were actively infected with it, or had recovered from it provided the deeply sampled blood TCRbeta repertoires that made up the dataset. The prospective study material was composed of cDNA or gDNA derived from T cells, B-cell-depleted T cells, or PBMCs. Where available, HLA class I and class II types were obtained from metadata supplied by the sample provider rather than from assay-based typing. Nearly every sample came with metadata listing a de-identified subject ID, COVID-19 status, age in years and sex. A freely available public database, intended as a resource for researchers studying the immune response to SARS-CoV-2, is where the repertoires were released. Samples were obtained from the ongoing ImmuneRACE study (first 160 participants) and from 950 to 1,500 subjects provided by 6 global collaborators. Overall study results and their limits: The quantity of clinical and demographic metadata differed by source and by participant and was supplied without curation.

The immunoSEQ Assay, a bias-controlled multiplex PCR, was used to amplify TCRbeta CDR3 regions from genomic DNA. Per the source publication's procedure: Nucleated cell counts per sample were estimated from amplification of reference gene primers within the assay. To quantify the absolute abundance of each unique TCRbeta CDR3 rearrangement, sequence reads were collapsed and filtered. For each sample, productive Simpson clonality was calculated by taking the square root of Simpson's diversity index across productive rearrangements. This immuneACCESS table, as held by TCRdb, lists in-frame sequences with V and J called but not all clones. Of the missing ones, under half trace to an unresolved V gene in checked studies; the others have no known cause. V and J calls plus clone size are reproduced from that table; the DNA served to infer D and trimming. This sample is represented by roughly 100,000 clones; about four fifths of them were singletons. Around 4.8% of the sample rests with the top ten.

As to this clone: What antigen it recognizes has not been identified. Per-base quality was not reported, and no clone a single base away is much larger than it.

In Seattle, one collaborating source enrolled patients while the infection was active and tracked those patients longitudinally over the course of disease. Collaborating institutions collected whole blood in K2EDTA tubes following their own protocols. Collaborator samples were shipped for TCRbeta analysis as frozen whole blood, isolated PBMCs, or DNA extracted from either sample type. The receptor comes from a man older than 75 with COVID-19, enrolled during active disease. Sequencing input: peripheral blood.

The CDR3 region: CSVEDSGGEKLFF. Here is the DNA: TGCAGCGTTGAAGACAGTGGAGGTGAAAAACTGTTTTTT. The chain links TRBV29-1 with TRBJ1-4, with the D gene call left open. Per the germline V gene, SQVTM is the CDR1 and ANQGSEA is the CDR2. Counted from cysteine to phenylalanine, this CDR3 has 13 amino acids. CDR3 DNA only is kept here, 39 bases in frame from base 1. Trimming takes 0 bases from V and 7 bases from J, and the germline ends sit 9 bases apart.